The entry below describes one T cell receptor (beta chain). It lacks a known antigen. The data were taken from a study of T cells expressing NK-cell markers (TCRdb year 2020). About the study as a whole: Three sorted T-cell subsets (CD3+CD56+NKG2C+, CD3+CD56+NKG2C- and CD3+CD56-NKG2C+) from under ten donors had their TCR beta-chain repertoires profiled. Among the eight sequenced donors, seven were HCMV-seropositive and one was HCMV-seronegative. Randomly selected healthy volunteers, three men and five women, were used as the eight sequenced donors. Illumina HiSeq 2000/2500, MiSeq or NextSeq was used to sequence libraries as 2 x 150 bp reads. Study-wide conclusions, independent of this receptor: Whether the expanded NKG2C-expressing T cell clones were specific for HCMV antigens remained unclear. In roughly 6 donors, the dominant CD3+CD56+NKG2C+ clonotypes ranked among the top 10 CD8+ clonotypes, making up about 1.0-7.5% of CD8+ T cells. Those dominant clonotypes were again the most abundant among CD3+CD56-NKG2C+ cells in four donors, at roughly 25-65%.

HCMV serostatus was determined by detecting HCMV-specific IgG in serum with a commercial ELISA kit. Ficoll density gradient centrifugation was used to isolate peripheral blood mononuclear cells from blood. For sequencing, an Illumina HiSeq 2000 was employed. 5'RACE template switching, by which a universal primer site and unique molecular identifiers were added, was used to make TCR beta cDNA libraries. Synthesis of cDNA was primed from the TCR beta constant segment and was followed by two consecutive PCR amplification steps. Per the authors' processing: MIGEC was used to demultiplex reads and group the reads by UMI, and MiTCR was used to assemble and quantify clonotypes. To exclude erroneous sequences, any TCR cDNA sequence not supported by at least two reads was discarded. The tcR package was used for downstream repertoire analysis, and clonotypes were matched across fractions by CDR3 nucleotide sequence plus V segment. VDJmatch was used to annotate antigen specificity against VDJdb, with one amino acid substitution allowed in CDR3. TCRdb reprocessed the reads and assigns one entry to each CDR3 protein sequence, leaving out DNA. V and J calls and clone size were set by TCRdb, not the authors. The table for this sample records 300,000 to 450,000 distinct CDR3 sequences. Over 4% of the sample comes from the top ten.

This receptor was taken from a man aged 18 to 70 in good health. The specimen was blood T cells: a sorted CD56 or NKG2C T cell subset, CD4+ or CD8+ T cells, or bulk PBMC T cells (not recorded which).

CDR3 region: CASSPLGGRGFYEQYF. The chain is encoded by TRBV18 joined to TRBJ2-7; TCRdb reports TRBD1, a call that lacks DNA to check it against. Via the germline V gene, CDR1 is KGHSH and CDR2 LQKENI. The cysteine opens and the phenylalanine closes a CDR3 of 16 amino acids. The record lacks a DNA sequence.